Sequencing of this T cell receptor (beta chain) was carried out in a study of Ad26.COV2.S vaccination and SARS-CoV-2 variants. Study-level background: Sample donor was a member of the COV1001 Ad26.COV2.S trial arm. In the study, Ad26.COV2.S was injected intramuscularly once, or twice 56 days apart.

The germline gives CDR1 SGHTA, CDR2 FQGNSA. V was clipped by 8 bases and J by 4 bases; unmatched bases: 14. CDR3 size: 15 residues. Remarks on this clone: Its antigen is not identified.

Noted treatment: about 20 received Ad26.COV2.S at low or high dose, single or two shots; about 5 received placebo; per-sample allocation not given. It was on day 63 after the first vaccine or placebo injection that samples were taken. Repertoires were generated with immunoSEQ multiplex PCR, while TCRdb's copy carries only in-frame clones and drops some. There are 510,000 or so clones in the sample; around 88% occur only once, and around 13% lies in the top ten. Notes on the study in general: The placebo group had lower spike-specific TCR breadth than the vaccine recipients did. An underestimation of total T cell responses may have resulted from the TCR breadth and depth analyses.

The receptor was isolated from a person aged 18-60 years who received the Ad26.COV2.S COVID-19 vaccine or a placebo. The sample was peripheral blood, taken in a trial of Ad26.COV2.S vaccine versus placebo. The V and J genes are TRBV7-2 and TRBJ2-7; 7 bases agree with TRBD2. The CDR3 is CASRQTAGLGYEQYF. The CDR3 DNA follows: TGTGCCAGCCGCCAAACAGCGGGGCTGGGGTACGAGCAGTACTTC.